The entry below describes one TCR beta chain. The entry originates in a study of shared clonotypes between healthy human individuals. The overall study: Sampling drew on donors who were a couple of women and three men aged 18 to 49.

Memory CD4+ cells were the fraction left after CD45RA+ naive selection. The repertoire was sequenced with immunoSEQ multiplex PCR; TCRdb's copy has only in-frame clones and lacks some. The sample yields roughly 2,300,000 clones, around 92% seen once. Input material: naive CD4+ T cells from PBMCs. Indicated subset: CD45RA+ positively selected. The clonotype originates from a man aged 18 to 29 in good health. Some clones in this sample may be carry-over from other donors' samples.

The chain's CDR3 is CASSYPPGGAGNTIYF. In nucleotides, the CDR3 is TGTGCCAGCAGCTACCCCCCGGGCGGGGCTGGAAACACCATATATTTT. The chain couples TRBV9 to TRBJ1-3; D unclear. Germline V gives CDR1 SGDLS, CDR2 YYNGEE. V gave up 4 bases and J gave up 2 bases, with 16 bases separating them. The CDR3 loop spans 16 amino acids.